The clone carrying this T cell receptor (beta chain) was seen repeatedly, ten times or more. The record originates from a study of T-cell reconstitution after alpha-beta-depleted transplantation in children. As it was prepared, the TCRbeta library received unique molecular identifiers. Using its own MiXCR run on the PCR reads, TCRdb lists one record per CDR3 protein. Of 200,000 to 250,000 distinct CDR3 sequences listed, 9.5% to 13% were seen once; the top ten hold roughly 27%. The sequences come from PBMCs, collected before TCRalphabeta/CD19-depleted stem cell transplant. The sequence was collected from a child less than two years old with acute myeloid leukemia, due to receive a stem cell transplant.

CDR3 region: CASSFLGRGAATGELFF. CDR3 DNA sequence: TGCGCCAGCAGCTTTCTGGGTCGAGGGGCGGCCACCGGGGAGCTGTTTTTT. This chain connects TRBV5-1 to TRBJ2-2, with D perhaps assigned TRBD1 or TRBD2 (5 bases each). Trimming took 2 bases from V and 4 from J, leaving 18 bases between them. CDR3 length equals 17 residues. Germline CDR1 is SGHRS and CDR2 is YFSETQ.